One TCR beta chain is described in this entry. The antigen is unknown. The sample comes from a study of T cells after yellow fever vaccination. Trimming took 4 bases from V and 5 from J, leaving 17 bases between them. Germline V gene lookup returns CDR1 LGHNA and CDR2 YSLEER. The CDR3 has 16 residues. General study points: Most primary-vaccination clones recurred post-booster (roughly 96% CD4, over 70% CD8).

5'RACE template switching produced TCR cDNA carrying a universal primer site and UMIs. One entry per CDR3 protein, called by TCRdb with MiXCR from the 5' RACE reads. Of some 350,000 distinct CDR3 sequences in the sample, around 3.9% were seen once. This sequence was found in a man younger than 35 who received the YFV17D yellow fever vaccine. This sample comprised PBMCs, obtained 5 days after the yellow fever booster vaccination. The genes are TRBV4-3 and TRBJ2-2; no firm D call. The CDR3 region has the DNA TGCGCCAGCAGCCCCGTCCTCCTCTTGGGGACCGGGGAGCTGTTTTTT. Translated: CASSPVLLLGTGELFF.